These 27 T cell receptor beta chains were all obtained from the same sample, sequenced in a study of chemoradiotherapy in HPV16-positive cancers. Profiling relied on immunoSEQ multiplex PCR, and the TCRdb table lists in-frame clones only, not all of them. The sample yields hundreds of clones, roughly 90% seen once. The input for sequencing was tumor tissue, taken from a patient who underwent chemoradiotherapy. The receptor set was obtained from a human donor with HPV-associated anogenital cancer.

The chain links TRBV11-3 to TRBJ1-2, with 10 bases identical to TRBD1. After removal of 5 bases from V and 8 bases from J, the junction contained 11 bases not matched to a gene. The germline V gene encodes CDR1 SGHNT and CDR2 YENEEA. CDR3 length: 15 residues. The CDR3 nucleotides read TGTGCCAGCAGCCCCCAGGGACAGGGGCTTGGGGGCTACACCTTC. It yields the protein CASSPQGQGLGGYTF.

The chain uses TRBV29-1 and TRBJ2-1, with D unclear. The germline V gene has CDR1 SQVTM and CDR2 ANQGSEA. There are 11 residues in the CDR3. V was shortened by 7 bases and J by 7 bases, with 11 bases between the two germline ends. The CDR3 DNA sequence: TGCAGCGGGACCTTGGGGAATGAGCAGTTCTTC. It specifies CSGTLGNEQFF.

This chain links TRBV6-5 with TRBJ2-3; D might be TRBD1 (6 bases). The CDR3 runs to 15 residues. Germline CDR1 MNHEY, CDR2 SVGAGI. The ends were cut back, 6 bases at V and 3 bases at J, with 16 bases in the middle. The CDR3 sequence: CASRDDRRSTDTQYF. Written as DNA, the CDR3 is TGTGCCAGCAGAGACGACAGGCGCTCGACAGATACGCAGTATTTT.

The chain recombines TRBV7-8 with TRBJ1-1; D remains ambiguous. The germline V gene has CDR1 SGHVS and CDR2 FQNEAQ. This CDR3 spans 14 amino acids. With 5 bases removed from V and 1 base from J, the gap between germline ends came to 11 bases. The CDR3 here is CASSPKETNTEAFF. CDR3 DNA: TGTGCCAGCAGCCCGAAGGAGACGAACACTGAAGCTTTCTTT. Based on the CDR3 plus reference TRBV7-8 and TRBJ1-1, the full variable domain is GAGVSQSPRYKVAKRGQDVALRCDPISGHVSLFWYQQALGQGPEFLTYFQNEAQLDKSGLPSDRFFAERPEGSVSTLKIQRTQQEDSAVYLCASSPKETNTEAFFGQGTRLTVV.

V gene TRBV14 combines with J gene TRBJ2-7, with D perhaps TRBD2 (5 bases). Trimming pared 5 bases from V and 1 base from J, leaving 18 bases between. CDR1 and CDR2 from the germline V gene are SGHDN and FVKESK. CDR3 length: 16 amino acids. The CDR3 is CASSYGENGVSYEQYF. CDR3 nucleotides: TGTGCCAGCAGCTATGGAGAGAACGGGGTATCCTACGAGCAGTACTTC.

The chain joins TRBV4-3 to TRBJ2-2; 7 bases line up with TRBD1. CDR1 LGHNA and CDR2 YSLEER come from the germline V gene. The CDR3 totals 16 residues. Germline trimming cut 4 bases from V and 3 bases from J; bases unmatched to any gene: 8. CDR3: CASSRHRDSYTGELFF. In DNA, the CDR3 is TGCGCCAGCAGCCGACACCGGGACAGCTACACCGGGGAGCTGTTTTTT.

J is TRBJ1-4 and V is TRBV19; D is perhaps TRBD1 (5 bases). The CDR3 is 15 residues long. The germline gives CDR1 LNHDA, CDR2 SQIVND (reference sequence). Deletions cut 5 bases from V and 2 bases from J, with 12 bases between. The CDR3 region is CASSGSGTTNEKLFF. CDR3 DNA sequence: TGTGCCAGTAGTGGGTCAGGGACCACTAATGAAAAACTGTTTTTT. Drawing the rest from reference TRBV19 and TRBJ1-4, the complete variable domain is DGGITQSPKYLFRKEGQNVTLSCEQNLNHDAMYWYRQDPGQGLRLIYYSQIVNDFQKGDIAEGYSVSREKKESFPLTVTSAQKNPTAFYLCASSGSGTTNEKLFFGSGTQLSVL.

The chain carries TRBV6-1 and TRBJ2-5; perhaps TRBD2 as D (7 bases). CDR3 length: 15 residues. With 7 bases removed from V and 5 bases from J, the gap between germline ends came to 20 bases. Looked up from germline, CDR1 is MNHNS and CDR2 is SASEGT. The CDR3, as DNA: TGTGCCAGCACTAAAGCGGGACACTTAGCGGAGACCCAGTACTTC. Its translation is CASTKAGHLAETQYF.

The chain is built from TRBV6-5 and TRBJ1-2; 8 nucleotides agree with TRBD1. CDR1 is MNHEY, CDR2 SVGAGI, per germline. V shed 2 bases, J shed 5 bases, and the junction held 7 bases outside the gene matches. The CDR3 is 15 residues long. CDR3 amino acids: CASSYPGQGTYGYTF. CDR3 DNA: TGTGCCAGCAGTTACCCCGGACAGGGAACATATGGCTACACCTTC.

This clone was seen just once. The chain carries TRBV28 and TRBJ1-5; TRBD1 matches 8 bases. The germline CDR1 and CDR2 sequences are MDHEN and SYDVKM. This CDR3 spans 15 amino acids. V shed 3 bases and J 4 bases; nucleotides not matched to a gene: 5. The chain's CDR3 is CASSLAGGRNQPQHF. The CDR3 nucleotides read TGTGCCAGCAGTTTGGCAGGGGGCAGGAATCAGCCCCAGCATTTT.

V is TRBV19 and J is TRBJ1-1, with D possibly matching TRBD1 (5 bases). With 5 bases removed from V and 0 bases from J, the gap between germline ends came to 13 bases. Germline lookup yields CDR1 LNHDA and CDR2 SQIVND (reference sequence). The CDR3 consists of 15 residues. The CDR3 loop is CASSRGGTLNTEAFF. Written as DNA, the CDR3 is TGTGCCAGTAGTCGGGGGGGAACTTTGAACACTGAAGCTTTCTTT. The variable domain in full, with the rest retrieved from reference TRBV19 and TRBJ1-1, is DGGITQSPKYLFRKEGQNVTLSCEQNLNHDAMYWYRQDPGQGLRLIYYSQIVNDFQKGDIAEGYSVSREKKESFPLTVTSAQKNPTAFYLCASSRGGTLNTEAFFGQGTRLTVV.

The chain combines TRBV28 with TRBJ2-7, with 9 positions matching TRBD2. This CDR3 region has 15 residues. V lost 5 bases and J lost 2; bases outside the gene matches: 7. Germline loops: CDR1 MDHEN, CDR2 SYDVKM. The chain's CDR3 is CASSPPSGNTYEQYF. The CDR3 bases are TGTGCCAGCAGTCCTCCTAGCGGGAATACCTACGAGCAGTACTTC.

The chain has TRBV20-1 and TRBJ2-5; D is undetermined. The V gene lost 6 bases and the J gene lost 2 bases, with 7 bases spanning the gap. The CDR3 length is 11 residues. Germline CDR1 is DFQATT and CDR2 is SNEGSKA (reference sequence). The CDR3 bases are TGCAGTGCCCACAGACAAGAGACCCAGTACTTC. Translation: CSAHRQETQYF.

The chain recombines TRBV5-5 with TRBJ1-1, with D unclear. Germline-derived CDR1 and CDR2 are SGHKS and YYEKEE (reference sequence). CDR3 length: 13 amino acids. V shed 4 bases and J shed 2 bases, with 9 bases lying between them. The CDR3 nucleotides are TGTGCCAGCAGCCCGATACCTAACACTGAAGCTTTCTTT. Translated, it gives CASSPIPNTEAFF. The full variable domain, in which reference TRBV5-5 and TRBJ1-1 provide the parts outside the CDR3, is DAGVTQSPTHLIKTRGQQVTLRCSPISGHKSVSWYQQVLGQGPQFIFQYYEKEERGRGNFPDRFSARQFPNYSSELNVNALLLGDSALYLCASSPIPNTEAFFGQGTRLTVV.

The CDR3 nucleotides read TGTGCCAGCAGCCCGGTGGTATGGGAAAAACTGTTTTTT. This encodes CASSPVVWEKLFF. The chain employs TRBV6-5 and TRBJ1-4; D gene uncertain. Germline loops: CDR1 MNHEY, CDR2 SVGAGI. The CDR3 has 13 amino acids. V was cut by 6 bases and J by 8 bases, with 13 bases left in between.

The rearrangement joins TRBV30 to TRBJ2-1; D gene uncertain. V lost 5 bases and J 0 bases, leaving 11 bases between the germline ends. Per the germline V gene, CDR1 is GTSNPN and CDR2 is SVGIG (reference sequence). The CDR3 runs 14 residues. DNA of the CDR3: TGTGCCTGGGGGTCAGAGAGCTCCTACAATGAGCAGTTCTTC. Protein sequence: CAWGSESSYNEQFF.

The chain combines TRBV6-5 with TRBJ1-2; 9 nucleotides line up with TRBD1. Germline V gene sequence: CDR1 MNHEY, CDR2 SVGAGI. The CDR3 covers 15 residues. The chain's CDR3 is CATLAPLGQGPGYTF. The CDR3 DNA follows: TGTGCTACCCTTGCCCCCTTGGGACAGGGTCCTGGCTACACCTTC.

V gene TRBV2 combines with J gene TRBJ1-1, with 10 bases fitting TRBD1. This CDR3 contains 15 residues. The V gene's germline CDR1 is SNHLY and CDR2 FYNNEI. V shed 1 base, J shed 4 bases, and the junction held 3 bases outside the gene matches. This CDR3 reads CASSEERTGGTEAFF. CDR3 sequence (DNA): TGTGCCAGCAGTGAAGAAAGGACAGGGGGCACTGAAGCTTTCTTT. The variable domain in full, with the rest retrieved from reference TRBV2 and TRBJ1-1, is EPEVTQTPSHQVTQMGQEVILRCVPISNHLYFYWYRQILGQKVEFLVSFYNNEISEKSEIFDDQFSVERPDGSNFTLKIRSTKLEDSAMYFCASSEERTGGTEAFFGQGTRLTVV.

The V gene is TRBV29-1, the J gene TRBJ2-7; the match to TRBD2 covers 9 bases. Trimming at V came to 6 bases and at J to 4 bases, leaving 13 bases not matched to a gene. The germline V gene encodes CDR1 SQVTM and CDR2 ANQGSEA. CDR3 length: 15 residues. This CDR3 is CSVSGGLAGLYEQYF. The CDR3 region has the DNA TGCAGCGTCTCCGGGGGGCTAGCGGGACTTTACGAGCAGTACTTC.

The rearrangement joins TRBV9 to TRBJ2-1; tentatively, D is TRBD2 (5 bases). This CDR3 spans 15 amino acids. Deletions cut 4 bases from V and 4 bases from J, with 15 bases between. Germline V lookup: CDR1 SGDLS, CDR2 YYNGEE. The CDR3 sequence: CASSPSGSGYNEQFF. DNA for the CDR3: TGTGCCAGCAGCCCATCGGGCTCGGGGTACAATGAGCAGTTCTTC.

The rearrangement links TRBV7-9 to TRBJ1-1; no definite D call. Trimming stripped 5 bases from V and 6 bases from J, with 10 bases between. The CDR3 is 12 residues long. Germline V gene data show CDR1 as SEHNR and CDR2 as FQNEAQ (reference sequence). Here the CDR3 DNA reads TGTGCCAGCAGCCCGCAGACTCCTGAAGCTTTCTTT. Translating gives CASSPQTPEAFF.

CDR3 in DNA: TGTGCCAGCAGCCCCCTAGCGGGAGATTCGTGGGAGCAGTACTTC. Its translation: CASSPLAGDSWEQYF. The chain has TRBV7-2 and TRBJ2-7; 10 bases align to TRBD2. V lost 5 bases to trimming and J lost 7 bases; unmatched junction nucleotides: 11. Germline loops: CDR1 SGHTA, CDR2 FQGNSA. The CDR3 is 15 amino acids.

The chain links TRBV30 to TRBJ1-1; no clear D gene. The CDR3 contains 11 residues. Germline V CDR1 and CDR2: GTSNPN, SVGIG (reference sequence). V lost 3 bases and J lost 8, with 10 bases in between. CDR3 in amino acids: CAWRRTREAFF. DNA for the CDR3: TGTGCCTGGAGGCGGACCCGCGAAGCTTTCTTT.

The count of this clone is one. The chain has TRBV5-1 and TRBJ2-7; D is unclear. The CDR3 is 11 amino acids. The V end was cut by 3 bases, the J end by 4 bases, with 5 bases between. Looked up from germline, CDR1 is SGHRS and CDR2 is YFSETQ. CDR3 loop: CASSSRYEQYF. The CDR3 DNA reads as TGCGCCAGCAGCTCAAGATACGAGCAGTACTTC.

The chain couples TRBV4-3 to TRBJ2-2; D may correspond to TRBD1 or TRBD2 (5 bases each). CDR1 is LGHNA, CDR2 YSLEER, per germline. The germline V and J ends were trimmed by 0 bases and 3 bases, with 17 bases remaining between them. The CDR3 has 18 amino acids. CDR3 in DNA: TGCGCCAGCAGCCAAGAGGGGGACCGGGGTCTGTACACCGGGGAGCTGTTTTTT. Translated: CASSQEGDRGLYTGELFF.

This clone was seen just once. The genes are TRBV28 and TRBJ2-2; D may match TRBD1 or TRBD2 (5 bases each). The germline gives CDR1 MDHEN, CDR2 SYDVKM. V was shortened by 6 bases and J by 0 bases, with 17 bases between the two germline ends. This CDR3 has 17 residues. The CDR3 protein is CASRNLREGTNTGELFF. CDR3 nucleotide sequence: TGTGCCAGCAGAAACCTCCGCGAGGGGACGAACACCGGGGAGCTGTTTTTT. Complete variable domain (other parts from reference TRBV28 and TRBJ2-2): DVKVTQSSRYLVKRTGEKVFLECVQDMDHENMFWYRQDPGLGLRLIYFSYDVKMKEKGDIPEGYSVSREKKERFSLILESASTNQTSMYLCASRNLREGTNTGELFFGEGSRLTVL.

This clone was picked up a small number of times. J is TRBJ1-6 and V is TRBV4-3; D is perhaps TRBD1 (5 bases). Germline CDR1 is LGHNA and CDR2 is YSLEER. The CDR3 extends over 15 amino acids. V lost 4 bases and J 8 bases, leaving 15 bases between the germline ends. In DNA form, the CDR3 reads TGCGCCAGCAGCCTAGAGGGACGTCGGGATTCACCCCTCCACTTT. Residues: CASSLEGRRDSPLHF.